The 30 T cell receptor beta chains reported below all come from one sample, sequenced in a study of blood T cell repertoires in COVID-19. Method: immunoSEQ multiplex PCR; TCRdb's copy keeps in-frame clones and lacks some. The table has around 19,000 clones, more than 85% seen once. Material for sequencing was peripheral blood. The receptors were gathered from a man in his 70s with active COVID-19.

This clone is classed as medium-sized. The chain employs TRBV4-1 and TRBJ2-7, with TRBD2 matching 10 bases. Germline V CDR1 and CDR2: MGHRA, YSYEKL. J gave up 2 bases and V 4 bases, and 5 bases lay outside the gene matches. The CDR3 extends over 15 amino acids. CDR3 in amino acids: CASSPISGGAYEQYF. Written as DNA, the CDR3 is TGCGCCAGCAGCCCGATCAGCGGGGGGGCCTACGAGCAGTACTTC.

CDR3 sequence reads: CASSRGLAGYNEQFF. CDR3 nucleotide sequence: TGTGCCAGCAGCCGGGGACTAGCGGGGTACAATGAGCAGTTCTTC. The chain employs TRBV7-7 and TRBJ2-1; 13 bases fit TRBD2. CDR1 is SSHAT and CDR2 is FNYEAQ in the germline V gene (reference sequence). Trimming took 5 bases from V and 4 from J; bases not matched to a gene: 2. This CDR3 region has 15 residues.

The J gene is TRBJ2-7, the V gene TRBV9, with 9 bases matching TRBD2. Trimming cost V 0 bases and J 3 bases; bases outside gene matches: 4. The CDR3 totals 15 residues. Per germline, CDR1 SGDLS and CDR2 YYNGEE. The DNA of the CDR3 is TGTGCCAGCAGCGTAGAATTAGCGGGAGTCTACGAGCAGTACTTC. Its protein product is CASSVELAGVYEQYF.

CDR3 nucleotide sequence: TGCGCCAGCAGCTTGGTAGGACAGGTTCAAGAGACCCAGTACTTC. Translating it yields CASSLVGQVQETQYF. The chain joins TRBV5-1 to TRBJ2-5; 7 nucleotides line up with TRBD1. The V segment lost 0 bases and the J segment 2 bases; nucleotides outside the gene matches: 4. The CDR3 consists of 15 residues. CDR1 is SGHRS and CDR2 is YFSETQ in the germline V gene.

J is TRBJ2-7 and V is TRBV28, with TRBD2 identical over 8 bases. This CDR3 region has 14 residues. Germline loops: CDR1 MDHEN, CDR2 SYDVKM. V trimming: 5 bases; J trimming: 0 bases; junction bases outside the gene matches: 3. In DNA, the CDR3 is TGTGCCAGCAGTACGGGGGGGGTCTCCTACGAGCAGTACTTC. It translates to CASSTGGVSYEQYF.

The V gene is TRBV19, the J gene TRBJ2-1; TRBD2 might be the D (6 bases). Germline V gives CDR1 LNHDA, CDR2 SQIVND (reference sequence). V was shortened by 3 bases and J by 10 bases, with 13 bases between the two germline ends. There are 13 residues in the CDR3. The CDR3 here is CASSINGRREQFF. For the CDR3, the DNA is TGTGCCAGTAGTATCAACGGGAGAAGGGAGCAGTTCTTC.

This chain connects TRBV13 to TRBJ1-3, with D perhaps TRBD1 (6 bases). Germline CDR1 reads PRHDT; CDR2 reads FYEKMQ (reference sequence). The V gene lost 5 bases and the J gene lost 0 bases, with 14 bases spanning the gap. The CDR3 totals 16 residues. The CDR3 here is CASSPNDRSSGNTIYF. The CDR3 region has the DNA TGTGCCAGCAGCCCAAACGACAGGAGCTCTGGAAACACCATATATTTT.

The chain joins TRBV7-2 to TRBJ2-7; D is perhaps TRBD2 (7 bases). Germline assignment: CDR1 SGHTA and CDR2 FQGNSA. Trimming shortened V by 2 bases and J by 1 base, and 12 bases separated the two germline ends. CDR3 length: 15 residues. In DNA form, the CDR3 reads TGTGCCAGCAGCTTATCGGCGGGGGCGTCCTACGAGCAGTACTTC. This gives the protein CASSLSAGASYEQYF.

The chain carries TRBV27 and TRBJ1-2, with TRBD1 matching over 7 bases. Per the germline V gene, CDR1 is MNHEY and CDR2 is SMNVEV (reference sequence). There are 17 residues in the CDR3. V shed 2 bases, J shed 4 bases, and the junction held 13 bases outside the gene matches. The CDR3 loop is CASSLSPAVGQAYGYTF. CDR3 nucleotide sequence: TGTGCCAGCAGTTTAAGCCCCGCTGTAGGACAGGCCTATGGCTACACCTTC.

The chain carries TRBV15 and TRBJ1-2; tentatively, D is TRBD1 (6 bases). This CDR3 has 13 amino acids. The germline V gene encodes CDR1 LNHNV and CDR2 YYDKDF (reference sequence). V was pared by 3 bases and J by 2 bases, with 7 bases between. This CDR3 is CATSRDRNYGYTF. CDR3 DNA sequence: TGTGCCACCAGCAGGGACAGAAACTATGGCTACACCTTC.

This chain uses TRBV5-6 with TRBJ1-6; D is ambiguous. CDR1 SGHDT and CDR2 YYEEEE come from the germline V gene. V was shortened by 2 bases and J by 3 bases, with 9 bases between the two germline ends. The CDR3 extends over 15 amino acids. The CDR3 is CASSFGRLYNSPLHF. DNA for the CDR3: TGTGCCAGCAGCTTTGGCAGGCTCTATAATTCACCCCTCCACTTT. Based on the CDR3 plus reference TRBV5-6 and TRBJ1-6, the full variable domain is DAGVTQSPTHLIKTRGQQVTLRCSPKSGHDTVSWYQQALGQGPQFIFQYYEEEERQRGNFPDRFSGHQFPNYSSELNVNALLLGDSALYLCASSFGRLYNSPLHFGNGTRLTVT.

V is TRBV19 and J is TRBJ2-1; 9 bases are shared with TRBD2. V shed 4 bases and J 6 bases; nucleotides not matched to a gene: 10. CDR3 size: 16 residues. Per the germline V gene, CDR1 is LNHDA and CDR2 is SQIVND (reference sequence). The CDR3 protein is CASSNSGGKISNEQFF. CDR3 nucleotide sequence: TGTGCCAGTAGTAATAGCGGGGGCAAAATCTCCAATGAGCAGTTCTTC.

The genes are TRBV6-2 or TRBV6-3 and TRBJ2-3, with D tentatively TRBD1 (6 bases). V was trimmed by 5 bases and J by 8 bases, leaving 17 bases between them. This CDR3 spans 14 amino acids. Germline loops: CDR1 MNHEY, CDR2 SVGEGT. CDR3 nucleotide sequence: TGTGCCAGCAGTCACCCGGAAAGAGGGGGTACGCAGTATTTT. Its protein product is CASSHPERGGTQYF.

This clone appeared a few times. The genes are TRBV18 and TRBJ1-3, with D possibly matching TRBD1 (5 bases). Germline CDR1 reads KGHSH; CDR2 reads LQKENI. V dropped 2 bases and J dropped 0 bases, with 14 bases sitting between them. The CDR3 sequence is 17 residues long. The chain's CDR3 is CASSPGLAGGSGNTIYF. Here the CDR3 DNA reads TGTGCCAGCTCACCAGGGTTGGCCGGGGGCTCTGGAAACACCATATATTTT.

This chain uses TRBV7-2 with TRBJ2-7; TRBD2 matches 8 bases. In germline, CDR1 is SGHTA, CDR2 FQGNSA. The CDR3 totals 14 residues. V gave up 8 bases and J gave up 0 bases; unmatched junction bases: 6. The CDR3 sequence: CASAGSGSSYEQYF. The CDR3 coding sequence is TGTGCCAGCGCAGGGAGCGGGAGCTCCTACGAGCAGTACTTC.

This chain connects TRBV5-5 to TRBJ2-7; 8 bases fit TRBD1. Germline CDR1 is SGHKS and CDR2 is YYEKEE (reference sequence). The V segment lost 2 bases and the J segment 4 bases; nucleotides outside the gene matches: 11. The CDR3 runs to 16 residues. The CDR3 DNA reads TGTGCCAGCAGCTTCGCGCAGGAAACAGGGGGTTACGAGCAGTACTTC. Translated: CASSFAQETGGYEQYF.

The chain has TRBV4-2 and TRBJ1-5; 10 bases are a match to TRBD1. CDR1 is LGHNA, CDR2 YNFKEQ, per germline. CDR3 length: 15 residues. The V segment lost 4 bases and the J segment 6 bases; nucleotides outside the gene matches: 6. The CDR3: CASSRDRGNGQPQHF. The CDR3 region has the DNA TGTGCCAGCAGCCGGGACAGGGGTAACGGTCAGCCCCAGCATTTT.

The CDR3 region is CASSVAAQSVQETQYF. CDR3 coding DNA: TGTGCCAGCAGCGTAGCGGCACAGTCGGTCCAAGAGACCCAGTACTTC. V and J are TRBV9 and TRBJ2-5; D remains ambiguous. Germline CDR1 SGDLS, CDR2 YYNGEE. CDR3 size: 16 residues. Trimming stripped 0 bases from V and 1 base from J, with 13 bases between.

The V gene is TRBV28, the J gene TRBJ1-2; D may be TRBD1 (6 bases). This CDR3 comprises 14 residues. V was shortened by 6 bases and J by 3 bases, with 14 bases between the two germline ends. Germline CDR1 MDHEN, CDR2 SYDVKM. This CDR3 is CASRPGQHYYGYTF. The CDR3 coding sequence is TGTGCCAGCAGACCGGGACAACACTACTATGGCTACACCTTC.

The genes are TRBV28 and TRBJ2-3; possibly TRBD1 for D (5 bases). The CDR3 runs to 15 residues. CDR1 is MDHEN and CDR2 is SYDVKM in the germline V gene. Trimming removed 5 bases from V and 8 bases from J, with 20 bases in between. The CDR3 region has the DNA TGTGCCAGCAGTCCCGCCCAGGGCCCCCAGGGTACGCAGTATTTT. Protein sequence: CASSPAQGPQGTQYF.

This chain links TRBV4-3 with TRBJ2-2; a possible D gene is TRBD2 (5 bases). Germline V CDR1 and CDR2: LGHNA, YSLEER. Trimming took 0 bases from V and 4 from J, leaving 9 bases between them. This CDR3 spans 15 amino acids. CDR3 sequence reads: CASSQDPAVTGELFF. CDR3 in DNA: TGCGCCAGCAGCCAAGATCCAGCGGTCACCGGGGAGCTGTTTTTT.

This clone was seen just once. The V gene is TRBV30, the J gene TRBJ1-5; D unclear. V was pared by 2 bases and J by 0 bases, with 8 bases between. Germline V gene lookup returns CDR1 GTSNPN and CDR2 SVGIG (reference sequence). This CDR3 comprises 14 residues. CDR3 amino acids: CAWSTTNSNQPQHF. DNA for the CDR3: TGTGCCTGGAGTACGACAAATAGCAATCAGCCCCAGCATTTT.

V and J are TRBV5-4 and TRBJ2-1; TRBD2 matches 13 bases. After removal of 4 bases from V and 4 bases from J, the junction contained 5 bases not matched to a gene. This CDR3 is 16 amino acids long. Germline loops: CDR1 SGHNT, CDR2 YYREEE (reference sequence). The CDR3 coding sequence is TGTGCCAGCAGCCCCGGACTAGCGGGGGTGTACAATGAGCAGTTCTTC. Amino acid sequence: CASSPGLAGVYNEQFF. The entire variable domain, with the rest obtained from reference TRBV5-4 and TRBJ2-1, is as follows: ETGVTQSPTHLIKTRGQQVTLRCSSQSGHNTVSWYQQALGQGPQFIFQYYREEENGRGNFPPRFSGLQFPNYSSELNVNALELDDSALYLCASSPGLAGVYNEQFFGPGTRLTVL.

This chain links TRBV11-2 with TRBJ1-6; 10 bases align to TRBD1. CDR3 size: 15 residues. V shed 5 bases, J shed 8 bases, and the junction held 6 bases outside the gene matches. CDR1 SGHAT and CDR2 FQNNGV come from the germline V gene. The CDR3 coding sequence is TGTGCCAGCAGCCCCTGGGACAGGGGTTATTCACCCCTCCACTTT. It is translated as CASSPWDRGYSPLHF.

The V and J genes are TRBV9 and TRBJ1-5; 7 nucleotides align to TRBD1. CDR1 and CDR2 from the germline V gene are SGDLS and YYNGEE. This CDR3 has 15 amino acids. V shed 0 bases and J 2 bases; nucleotides not matched to a gene: 2. CDR3 sequence: CASSVGQGGNQPQHF. CDR3 DNA: TGTGCCAGCAGCGTAGGACAGGGAGGCAATCAGCCCCAGCATTTT. The full variable domain, in which reference TRBV9 and TRBJ1-5 provide the parts outside the CDR3, is DSGVTQTPKHLITATGQRVTLRCSPRSGDLSVYWYQQSLDQGLQFLIQYYNGEERAKGNILERFSAQQFPDLHSELNLSSLELGDSALYFCASSVGQGGNQPQHFGDGTRLSIL.

The chain couples TRBV6-2 or TRBV6-3 to TRBJ2-2; 8 nucleotides align to TRBD1. The CDR3 is 16 amino acids. Trimming at V came to 1 base and at J to 6 bases, leaving 7 bases not matched to a gene. Per the germline V gene, CDR1 is MNHEY and CDR2 is SVGEGT. The CDR3 nucleotides are TGTGCCAGCAGTTACTGGACAGGGTTGAGGTCCGGGGAGCTGTTTTTT. Translating gives CASSYWTGLRSGELFF.

V and J are TRBV7-2 and TRBJ2-1, with 11 bases matching TRBD1. The trim removed 5 bases at V and 4 bases at J, leaving 4 bases unmatched. This CDR3 contains 15 residues. Per the germline V gene, CDR1 is SGHTA and CDR2 is FQGNSA. DNA for the CDR3: TGTGCCAGCAGCCGGGACAGGGGGGAATACAATGAGCAGTTCTTC. Translating gives CASSRDRGEYNEQFF.

This clone occurred a few times. The rearrangement joins TRBV11-2 to TRBJ2-7; 8 bases line up with TRBD1. J lost 1 base, V lost 5 bases, and 7 bases had no gene match. From germline, CDR1 is SGHAT and CDR2 FQNNGV. The CDR3 is 15 residues long. The CDR3 sequence is CASSPPGGTSYEQYF. CDR3 nucleotides: TGTGCCAGCAGCCCTCCAGGGGGCACGTCCTACGAGCAGTACTTC.

The chain employs TRBV6-1 and TRBJ2-1; D may be TRBD1 (6 bases). The CDR3 totals 15 residues. Germline assignment: CDR1 MNHNS and CDR2 SASEGT. The V end was cut by 2 bases, the J end by 1 base, with 9 bases between. The CDR3 DNA reads TGTGCCAGCAGTGAAAAGAGGGGGTCCTACAATGAGCAGTTCTTC. It is translated as CASSEKRGSYNEQFF.

This clone was found once. V gene TRBV7-9 combines with J gene TRBJ1-2; D remains ambiguous. The CDR3 spans 15 residues. V was trimmed by 0 bases and J by 2 bases, leaving 10 bases between them. In germline, CDR1 is SEHNR, CDR2 FQNEAQ (reference sequence). The CDR3 region is CASSLAGGSNYGYTF. The DNA of the CDR3 is TGTGCCAGCAGCTTAGCGGGAGGCAGCAACTATGGCTACACCTTC.